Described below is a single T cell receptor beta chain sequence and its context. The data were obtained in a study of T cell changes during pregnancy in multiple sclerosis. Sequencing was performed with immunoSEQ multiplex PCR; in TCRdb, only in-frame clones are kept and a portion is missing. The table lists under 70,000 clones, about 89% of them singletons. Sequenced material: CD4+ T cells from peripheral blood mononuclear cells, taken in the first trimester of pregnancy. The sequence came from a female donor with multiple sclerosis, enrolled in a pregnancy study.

The CDR3 here is CASSPRDSGGVYEQYF. CDR3 sequence (DNA): TGTGCCAGCAGCCCCCGTGATAGCGGGGGGGTCTACGAGCAGTACTTC. The chain couples TRBV9 to TRBJ2-7; 11 nucleotides align to TRBD2. The CDR3 contains 16 residues. J gave up 3 bases and V 4 bases, and 9 bases lay outside the gene matches. CDR1 and CDR2 (germline): SGDLS, YYNGEE.